The T cell receptor beta chain described here comes from a study of cytomegalovirus exposure and HLA in healthy donors. The germline V gene encodes CDR1 DFQATT and CDR2 SNEGSKA (reference sequence). The CDR3 runs to 11 residues. The V end lost 4 bases, the J end lost 1 base, and 4 bases lay between the germline ends. PCR involved 60 Vbeta and 13 Jbeta primers. Libraries were prepared by immunoSEQ multiplex PCR; TCRdb keeps only in-frame clonotypes and omits some of them. In total, the table holds tens of thousands of clones. The clonotype comes from a woman aged 30 to 39 in good health and CMV-seronegative. The sequencing sample was made of PBMCs. V and J are TRBV20-1 and TRBJ1-1; no definite D call. The CDR3 protein is CSANRNTEAFF. The CDR3 nucleotides are TGCAGTGCTAACAGGAACACTGAAGCTTTCTTT.